The next 5 T cell receptor beta chains were all read from a single sample in a study of T-cell reconstitution after alpha-beta-depleted transplantation in children. As it was prepared, the TCRbeta library received unique molecular identifiers. TCRdb redid the calling of the PCR reads with MiXCR, one entry per CDR3 protein. The data contain about 240,000 distinct CDR3 sequences, about 23% of them singletons. Source: PBMCs, taken before TCRalphabeta/CD19-depleted stem cell transplant. Source of these receptors: a girl aged 2-15 years with Fanconi anemia, due to receive a stem cell transplant.

This clonotype was detected ten times or more. The V call is TRBV18, the J call TRBJ2-1, with D possibly TRBD2 on 6 matching bases. This CDR3 has 14 residues. The V and J ends lost 7 bases and 6 bases respectively, with 16 bases between them. The V gene's germline CDR1 is KGHSH and CDR2 LQKENI. Written as DNA, the CDR3 is TGTGCCAGCTGGGACGGGGGAATAGGCAATGAGCAGTTCTTC. It encodes CASWDGGIGNEQFF.

This clonotype has at least ten counts. The chain carries TRBV4-1 and TRBJ2-5; D call uncertain. This CDR3 has 14 residues. Deletions cut 4 bases from V and 5 bases from J, with 14 bases between. Germline V CDR1 and CDR2: MGHRA, YSYEKL. CDR3 DNA: TGCGCCAGCAGCCCCCGAAAGGACGGGGAGACCCAGTACTTC. It encodes CASSPRKDGETQYF.

The V call is TRBV7-3, the J call TRBJ2-7, with D perhaps TRBD1 (6 bases). Looked up from germline, CDR1 is SGHTA and CDR2 is FQGTGA. With 5 bases removed from V and 3 bases from J, the gap between germline ends came to 11 bases. This CDR3 contains 13 residues. CDR3 sequence (DNA): TGTGCCAGCAGCCAGACAGGATTCTACGAGCAGTACTTC. Translation gives CASSQTGFYEQYF.

In this sample, this clonotype turned up a few times. The chain links TRBV7-9 to TRBJ2-7; the D is unclear. The CDR3 is made up of 12 amino acids. The germline V gene encodes CDR1 SEHNR and CDR2 FQNEAQ (reference sequence). With 4 bases removed from V and 1 base from J, the gap between germline ends came to 5 bases. Here the CDR3 reads CASSYVSYEQYF. DNA of the CDR3: TGTGCCAGCAGCTACGTTTCCTACGAGCAGTACTTC.

This clonotype was counted a single time. This chain links TRBV27 with TRBJ2-5; D is possibly TRBD2 (6 bases). This CDR3 is 15 amino acids long. V was cut by 7 bases and J by 1 base, with 16 bases left in between. The germline V gene encodes CDR1 MNHEY and CDR2 SMNVEV (reference sequence). The CDR3 region is CASTRTNSRQETQYF. The CDR3 coding sequence is TGTGCCAGCACCCGGACTAATTCCCGCCAAGAGACCCAGTACTTC.